This is a list of T cell receptor beta chains from one sample in a study of blood T cell repertoires in COVID-19. Produced via immunoSEQ multiplex PCR; TCRdb's table is partial and in-frame only. The sample has around 100,000 clones, approximately 84% seen once; the top ten hold approximately 24%. Sequencing was performed on peripheral blood. The source of these receptors is a human donor in a cohort sampled during active COVID-19. The CDR3 runs from the conserved cysteine through the conserved F or W. D genes are given only for firm matches. Some rows mark clone size as missing; the rest say once, few, many or name a class of expanded clone.

clone size,D gene,V gene,J gene,CDR3 DNA,CDR3 protein
once,TRBD2,TRBV3-1/TRBV3-2,TRBJ2-3,TGTGCCAGCAGCCAATTGGCTAGCGGTATTCTCACAGATACGCAGTATTTT,CASSQLASGILTDTQYF
few,TRBD1,TRBV18,TRBJ2-7,TGTGCCAGCTCAAGGGACAGGACCTACGAGCAGTACTTC,CASSRDRTYEQYF
-,-,TRBV29-1,TRBJ1-2,TGCAGCGTCGGGGAAGGGAACTATGGCTACACCTTC,CSVGEGNYGYTF
-,TRBD1,TRBV6-5,TRBJ2-7,TGTGCCAGCAGAGACAGGGCCATCACCTACGAGCAGTACTTC,CASRDRAITYEQYF
-,-,TRBV5-1,TRBJ2-3,TGCGCCAGCAGCTCACAGGGATACACAGATACGCAGTATTTT,CASSSQGYTDTQYF
-,-,TRBV24-1,TRBJ1-1,TGTGCCACCAGTTTCGGTGGTCACACTGAAGCTTTCTTT,CATSFGGHTEAFF
-,-,TRBV5-8,TRBJ2-5,TGTGCCAGCACCTCCCAATACACAGGGCGCAAGGGGACCCAGTACTTC,CASTSQYTGRKGTQYF
-,-,TRBV29-1,TRBJ2-7,TGCAGCGTGGCCGCGGGGATAGCCTACGAGCAGTACTTC,CSVAAGIAYEQYF
-,TRBD2,TRBV7-8,TRBJ2-1,TGTGCCAGCAGCCCACAGGGACTAGCGGTGAACAATGAGCAGTTCTTC,CASSPQGLAVNNEQFF
once,-,TRBV12-3/TRBV12-4,TRBJ1-2,TGTGCCAGCAGTTTAGGAGTTAACTATGGCTACACCTTC,CASSLGVNYGYTF
-,TRBD2,TRBV28,TRBJ2-7,TGTGCCAGCAGACGGACTAGCGGGAGAAACGAGCAGTACTTC,CASRRTSGRNEQYF
-,TRBD1,TRBV7-9,TRBJ1-6,TGTGCCAGCAGCTTAGGACAGGGGGCAAAAAATTCACCCCTCCACTTT,CASSLGQGAKNSPLHF
-,-,TRBV3-1/TRBV3-2,TRBJ1-2,TGTGCCAGCAGCCCCAGGGAAGGGTTAAGCGGCTACACCTTC,CASSPREGLSGYTF
-,-,TRBV5-1,TRBJ1-4,TGCGCCAGCAGCTTACCCGCAGGAACCTCGGATGAAAAACTGTTTTTT,CASSLPAGTSDEKLFF
-,TRBD2,TRBV6-6,TRBJ2-4,TGTGCCAGCAGTTCCTCCGGGGGGGGCTTAAACATTCAGTACTTC,CASSSSGGGLNIQYF
-,-,TRBV29-1,TRBJ2-1,TGCAGCGTTGACCGAACGGGGGACAATGAGCAGTTCTTC,CSVDRTGDNEQFF
-,TRBD1,TRBV19,TRBJ2-1,TGTGCCAGTAGTATACCTAGACAGGGGGCGGATGAGCAGTTCTTC,CASSIPRQGADEQFF
-,TRBD2,TRBV5-1,TRBJ2-5,TGCGCCAGCAGCTTGACTAGCGGGAGATCAGAGACCCAGTACTTC,CASSLTSGRSETQYF
-,TRBD1,TRBV6-1,TRBJ2-7,TGTGCCAGCAGTGAAGCAGGGACAGGGGTGCTCTACGAGCAGTACTTC,CASSEAGTGVLYEQYF
-,-,TRBV5-1,TRBJ1-1,TGCGCCAGCAGCAGAACTTCGAGCCTTCAGGCCACTGAAGCTTTCTTT,CASSRTSSLQATEAFF
-,-,TRBV7-9,TRBJ1-4,TGTGCCAGCAGCTTGGGAGACACGACAACTAATGAAAAACTGTTTTTT,CASSLGDTTTNEKLFF
-,-,TRBV6-5,TRBJ1-6,TGTGCCAGCAGTTACGAGAGCTCCTATAATTCACCCCTCCACTTT,CASSYESSYNSPLHF
-,-,TRBV20-1,TRBJ1-1,TGCAGTGCTAGTAGGTCGGGGACTGAAGCTTTCTTT,CSASRSGTEAFF
-,TRBD1,TRBV28,TRBJ2-7,TGTGCCAGCAGTTCGACAGGGGGGGACTACGAGCAGTACTTC,CASSSTGGDYEQYF
-,TRBD1,TRBV19,TRBJ2-5,TGTGCCAGTACAATGACAGGGGGACGGGAGACCCAGTACTTC,CASTMTGGRETQYF
-,TRBD1,TRBV6-5,TRBJ2-7,TGTGCCAGCAGCCGTGGACAGGGAATGGGCGAGCAGTACTTC,CASSRGQGMGEQYF
-,-,TRBV19,TRBJ1-3,TGTGCCAGTACGGGGGGATGGTCTGGAAACACCATATATTTT,CASTGGWSGNTIYF
-,-,TRBV19,TRBJ1-3,TGTGCCAGTAGTATCTCGGTACGGGGGGCCTCTGGAAACACCATATATTTT,CASSISVRGASGNTIYF
-,-,TRBV5-1,TRBJ1-2,TGCGCCAGCAGCTTCCCAGGGGATTACACCCAGGGCTACACCTTC,CASSFPGDYTQGYTF